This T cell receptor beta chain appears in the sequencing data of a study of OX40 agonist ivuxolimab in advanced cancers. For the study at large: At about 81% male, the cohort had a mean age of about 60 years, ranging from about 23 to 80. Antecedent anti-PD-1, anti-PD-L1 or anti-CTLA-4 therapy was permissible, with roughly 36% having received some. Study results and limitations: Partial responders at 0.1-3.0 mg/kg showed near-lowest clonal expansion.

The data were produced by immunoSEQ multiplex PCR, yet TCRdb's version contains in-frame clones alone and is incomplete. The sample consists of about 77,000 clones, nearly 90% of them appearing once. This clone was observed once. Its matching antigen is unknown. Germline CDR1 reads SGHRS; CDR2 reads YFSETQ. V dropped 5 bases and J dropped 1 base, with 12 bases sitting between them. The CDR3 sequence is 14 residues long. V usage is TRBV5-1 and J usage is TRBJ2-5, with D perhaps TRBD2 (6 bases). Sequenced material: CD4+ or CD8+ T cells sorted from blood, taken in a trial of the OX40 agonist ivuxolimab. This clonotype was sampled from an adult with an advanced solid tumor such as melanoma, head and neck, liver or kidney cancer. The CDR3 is CASSVSGVQETQYF. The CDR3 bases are TGCGCCAGCAGTGTGTCGGGGGTCCAAGAGACCCAGTACTTC.